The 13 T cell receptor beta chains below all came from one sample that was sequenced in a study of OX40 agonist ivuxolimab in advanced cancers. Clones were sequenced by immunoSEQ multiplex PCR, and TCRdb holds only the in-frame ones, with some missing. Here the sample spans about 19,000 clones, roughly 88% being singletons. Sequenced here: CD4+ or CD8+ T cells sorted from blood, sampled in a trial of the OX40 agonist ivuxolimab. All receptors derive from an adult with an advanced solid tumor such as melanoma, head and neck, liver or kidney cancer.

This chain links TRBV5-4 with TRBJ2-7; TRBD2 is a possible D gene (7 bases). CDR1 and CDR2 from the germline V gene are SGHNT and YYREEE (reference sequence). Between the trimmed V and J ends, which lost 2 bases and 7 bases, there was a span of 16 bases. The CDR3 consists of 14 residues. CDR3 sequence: CASSFSWEGGEQYF. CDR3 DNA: TGTGCCAGCAGCTTCTCGTGGGAGGGGGGAGAGCAGTACTTC.

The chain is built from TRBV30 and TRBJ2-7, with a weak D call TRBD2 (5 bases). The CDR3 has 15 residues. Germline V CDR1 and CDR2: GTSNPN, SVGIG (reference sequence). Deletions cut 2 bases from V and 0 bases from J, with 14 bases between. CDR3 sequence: CAWSTSGSTSYEQYF. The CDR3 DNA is TGTGCCTGGAGTACTAGTGGGAGTACCTCCTACGAGCAGTACTTC.

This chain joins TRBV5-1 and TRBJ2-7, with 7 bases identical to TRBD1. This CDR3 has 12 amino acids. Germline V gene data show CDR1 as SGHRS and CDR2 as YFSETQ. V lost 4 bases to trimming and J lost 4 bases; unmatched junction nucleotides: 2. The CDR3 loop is CASSVGQYEQYF. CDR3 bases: TGCGCCAGCAGCGTGGGACAGTACGAGCAGTACTTC. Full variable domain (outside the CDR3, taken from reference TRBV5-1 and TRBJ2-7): KAGVTQTPRYLIKTRGQQVTLSCSPISGHRSVSWYQQTPGQGLQFLFEYFSETQRNKGNFPGRFSGRQFSNSRSEMNVSTLELGDSALYLCASSVGQYEQYFGPGTRLTVT.

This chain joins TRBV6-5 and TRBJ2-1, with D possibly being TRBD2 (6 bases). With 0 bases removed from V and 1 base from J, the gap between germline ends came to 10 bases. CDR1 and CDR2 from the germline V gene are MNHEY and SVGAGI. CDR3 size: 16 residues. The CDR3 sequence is CASSYSARGSYNEQFF. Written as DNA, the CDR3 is TGTGCCAGCAGTTACTCTGCACGGGGGTCCTACAATGAGCAGTTCTTC.

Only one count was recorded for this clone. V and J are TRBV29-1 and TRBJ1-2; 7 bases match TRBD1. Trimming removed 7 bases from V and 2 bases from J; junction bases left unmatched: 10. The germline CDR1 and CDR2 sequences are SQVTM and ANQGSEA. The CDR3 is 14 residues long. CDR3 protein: CSAVIRTGNYGYTF. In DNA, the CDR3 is TGCAGCGCCGTGATCCGGACAGGAAACTATGGCTACACCTTC.

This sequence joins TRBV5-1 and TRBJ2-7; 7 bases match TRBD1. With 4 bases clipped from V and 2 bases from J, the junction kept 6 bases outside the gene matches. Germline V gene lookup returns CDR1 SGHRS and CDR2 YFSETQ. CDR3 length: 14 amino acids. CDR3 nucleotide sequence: TGCGCCAGCAGCCCCTGGGACAGCACCTACGAGCAGTACTTC. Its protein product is CASSPWDSTYEQYF.

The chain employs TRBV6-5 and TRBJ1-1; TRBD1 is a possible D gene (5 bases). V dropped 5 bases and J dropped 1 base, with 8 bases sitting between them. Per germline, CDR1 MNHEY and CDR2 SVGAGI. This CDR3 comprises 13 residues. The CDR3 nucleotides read TGTGCCAGCAGTCCAGGGACGAACACTGAAGCTTTCTTT. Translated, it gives CASSPGTNTEAFF.

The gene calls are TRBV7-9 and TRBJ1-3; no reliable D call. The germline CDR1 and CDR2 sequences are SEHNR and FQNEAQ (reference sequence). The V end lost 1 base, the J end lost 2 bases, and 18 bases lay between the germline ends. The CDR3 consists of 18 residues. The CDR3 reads CASSLEGWNYWAGNTIYF. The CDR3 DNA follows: TGTGCCAGCAGCTTAGAAGGGTGGAACTATTGGGCTGGAAACACCATATATTTT.

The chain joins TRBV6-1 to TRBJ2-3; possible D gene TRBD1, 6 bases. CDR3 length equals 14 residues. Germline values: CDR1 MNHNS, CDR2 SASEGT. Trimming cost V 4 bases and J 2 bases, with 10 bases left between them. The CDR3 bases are TGTGCCAGCAGTGTTGACAGGTCCACAGATACGCAGTATTTT. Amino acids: CASSVDRSTDTQYF.

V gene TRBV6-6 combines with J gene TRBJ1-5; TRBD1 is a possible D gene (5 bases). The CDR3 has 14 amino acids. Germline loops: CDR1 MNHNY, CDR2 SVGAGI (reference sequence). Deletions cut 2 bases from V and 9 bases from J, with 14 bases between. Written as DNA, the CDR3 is TGTGCCAGCAGTTACGGATCCGCAGGGTCGCCCCAGCATTTT. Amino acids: CASSYGSAGSPQHF.

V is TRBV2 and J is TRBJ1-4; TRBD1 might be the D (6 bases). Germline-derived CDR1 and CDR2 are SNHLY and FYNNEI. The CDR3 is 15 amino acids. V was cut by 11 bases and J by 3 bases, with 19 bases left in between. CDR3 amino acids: CAALLTGRPNEKLFF. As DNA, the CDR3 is TGTGCCGCCTTGCTCACAGGGAGGCCTAATGAAAAACTGTTTTTT.

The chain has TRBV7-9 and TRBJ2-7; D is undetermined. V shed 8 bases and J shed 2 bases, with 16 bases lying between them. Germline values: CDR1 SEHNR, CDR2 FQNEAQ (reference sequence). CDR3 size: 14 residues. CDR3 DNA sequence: TGTGCCAGCTCCTTTGGCCCCCCGGCCTACGAGCAGTACTTC. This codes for CASSFGPPAYEQYF. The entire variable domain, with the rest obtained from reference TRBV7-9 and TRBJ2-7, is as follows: DTGVSQNPRHKITKRGQNVTFRCDPISEHNRLYWYRQTLGQGPEFLTYFQNEAQLEKSRLLSDRFSAERPKGSFSTLEIQRTEQGDSAMYLCASSFGPPAYEQYFGPGTRLTVT.

Here the CDR3 DNA reads TGTGCCAGCAGCTCCTGGACAGCTTCCTCTGGGGCCAACGTCCTGACTTTC. Its protein product is CASSSWTASSGANVLTF. J is TRBJ2-6 and V is TRBV11-2; the D gene is possibly TRBD1 (6 bases). This CDR3 has 17 amino acids. The germline V gene has CDR1 SGHAT and CDR2 FQNNGV. Trimming took off 4 bases at V and 0 bases at J, with 13 bases between the two ends.